This T cell receptor beta chain was sequenced in a study of OX40 agonist ivuxolimab in advanced cancers. Across the study: Aged about 20 to 80 with a mean of roughly 65 years, they were 82.7% male.

CDR3 size: 13 residues. Germline V gene data show CDR1 as SGHRS and CDR2 as YFSETQ. Trimming removed 0 bases at V and 5 bases at J, with 8 bases between. Notes on this clone: Its antigen is unidentified.

Study outcomes and limitations: Relative to CD4+ cells, CD8+ T cells on average had more expanded clones. Individuals who were partial responders at 0.1-3.0 mg/kg had clonal expansion that ranked among the lowest.

The protocol was immunoSEQ multiplex PCR, while the TCRdb copy is restricted to in-frame clones and leaves out a portion. The table includes around 94,000 clones, about 93% detected once. The rearrangement uses TRBV5-1 and TRBJ1-1; no clear D gene. This sequence was found in an adult with an advanced solid tumor such as melanoma, head and neck, liver or kidney cancer. Specimen: CD4+ or CD8+ T cells sorted from blood, collected in a trial of the OX40 agonist ivuxolimab. In DNA form, the CDR3 reads TGCGCCAGCAGCTTGGGGGGTGAGACTGAAGCTTTCTTT. This encodes CASSLGGETEAFF.